This entry describes one TCR beta chain. The target antigen is unknown. The assay was immunoSEQ multiplex PCR, and TCRdb's table has in-frame clones only and misses some. The sample holds a few hundred thousand clones, 86% seen once. The CDR3 has 17 residues. Germline V CDR1 and CDR2: ENHRY, SYGVKD. The V end lost 0 bases, the J end lost 0 bases, and 15 bases lay between the germline ends. The data stem from a study of cytomegalovirus exposure and HLA in healthy donors. Study-wide results and limits: Among TCR beta chains, those listed as cytomegalovirus-associated numbered over 150. A subsequent analysis found that TCR clusters from the first cohort also tended to co-occur in the approximately 130 validation repertoires, with approximately 95% of cluster scores above 0.

The source of this sequence is a young woman in good health and CMV-seronegative. The chain couples TRBV10-3 to TRBJ2-7; D unresolved. The sequenced sample consisted of PBMCs. This CDR3 is CAISESTPSTSSYEQYF. CDR3 DNA sequence: TGTGCCATCAGTGAGTCGACTCCCTCAACGAGCTCCTACGAGCAGTACTTC.